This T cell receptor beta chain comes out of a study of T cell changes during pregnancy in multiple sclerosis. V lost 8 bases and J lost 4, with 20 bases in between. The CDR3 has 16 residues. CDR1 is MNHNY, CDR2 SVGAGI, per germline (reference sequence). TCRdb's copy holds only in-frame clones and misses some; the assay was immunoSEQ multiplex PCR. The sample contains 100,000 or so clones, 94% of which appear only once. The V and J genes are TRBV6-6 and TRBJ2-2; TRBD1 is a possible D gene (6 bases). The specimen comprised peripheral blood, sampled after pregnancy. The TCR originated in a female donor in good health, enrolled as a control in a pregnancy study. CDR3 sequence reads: CASLRTDKRGTGELFF. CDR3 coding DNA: TGTGCCAGCCTACGGACAGACAAAAGAGGCACCGGGGAGCTGTTTTTT.